A single TCR beta chain is shown here with its context. The antigen is undetermined. These data originate in a study of cytomegalovirus exposure and HLA in healthy donors. Germline V gene data show CDR1 as MNHEY and CDR2 as SVGAGI. The CDR3 sequence is 14 residues long. V dropped 6 bases and J dropped 2; count of bases not matched to a gene: 6. Study results and caveats: Segments of the TCR beta V type were, in most cases, productive about 87% or about 30% of the time in an earlier analysis.

PCR amplification relied on 60 Vbeta primers (plus 13 Jbeta primers). The table came from immunoSEQ multiplex PCR; TCRdb's copy has only in-frame clones and leaves some out. The table lists 100,000 to 150,000 clones, over 70% of them singletons, with around 2.5% in the top ten. Specimen: PBMCs. V is TRBV6-5 and J is TRBJ1-2, with 7 bases aligning to TRBD1. The receptor was derived from a woman aged 60 to 75 in good health and CMV-seropositive. CDR3 region: CASSQMTGNYGYTF. The CDR3 DNA is TGTGCCAGCAGCCAAATGACAGGGAACTATGGCTACACCTTC.